This section outlines one TCR beta chain sequence together with its context. Antigen unknown. The same CDR3 is also encoded by other DNA sequences in this sample. Clones were sequenced by immunoSEQ multiplex PCR, and TCRdb holds only the in-frame ones, with some missing. Found here are millions of clones, roughly 95% of them singletons; the top ten hold more than 0.95%. This record belongs to a study of shared clonotypes between healthy human individuals. Study-wide points: Depth of sequencing was expected to influence donor clonotype sharing.

Trimming left V 0 bases short and J 1 base short, with 7 bases between. The CDR3 length is 14 residues. Germline V gene data show CDR1 as MNHEY and CDR2 as SMNVEV (reference sequence). CD45RO negativity and positive selection for CCR7 defined naive CD8 cells, a population that excluded terminally differentiated effector memory CD45RA+ cells. The rearrangement joins TRBV27 to TRBJ2-7, with unresolved D. The receptor's source is a man younger than 35 in good health. The sequenced sample was naive CD8+ T cells sorted from blood. CDR3 protein: CASSLSGPSYEQYF. CDR3 in DNA: TGTGCCAGCAGTTTATCTGGACCTTCCTACGAGCAGTACTTC.